This T cell receptor (beta chain) was recovered during a study of OX40 agonist ivuxolimab in advanced cancers. Study-wide background: The study gave patients intravenous ivuxolimab at 0.01 to 10 mg/kg every 2 weeks.

CDR3 length: 13 amino acids. Germline assignment: CDR1 SEHNR and CDR2 FQNEAQ (reference sequence). V dropped 8 bases and J dropped 5 bases, with 16 bases sitting between them. Data came from immunoSEQ multiplex PCR; TCRdb stores just in-frame clones and leaves some out. The profile shows roughly 17,000 clones, 75% to 85% of them singletons. Specimen: CD4+ or CD8+ T cells sorted from blood, collected in a trial of the OX40 agonist ivuxolimab. J is TRBJ2-7 and V is TRBV7-9, with D unresolved. This sequence was found in an adult with an advanced solid tumor such as melanoma, head and neck, liver or kidney cancer. The CDR3 bases are TGTGCCAGCGCTAGAAGCCTGGGGAACGAGCAGTACTTC. Encoded protein: CASARSLGNEQYF.